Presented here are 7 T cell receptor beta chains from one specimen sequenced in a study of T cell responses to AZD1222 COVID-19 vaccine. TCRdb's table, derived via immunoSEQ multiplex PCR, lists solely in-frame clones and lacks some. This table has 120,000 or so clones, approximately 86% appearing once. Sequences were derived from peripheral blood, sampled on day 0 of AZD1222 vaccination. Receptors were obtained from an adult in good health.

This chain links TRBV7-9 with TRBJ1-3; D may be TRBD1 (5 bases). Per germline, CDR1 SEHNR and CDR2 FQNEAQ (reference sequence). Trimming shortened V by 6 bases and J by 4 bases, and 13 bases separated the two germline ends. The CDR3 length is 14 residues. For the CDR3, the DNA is TGTGCCAGCAGATCCCAGGGCTTGGGAAACACCATATATTTT. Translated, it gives CASRSQGLGNTIYF.

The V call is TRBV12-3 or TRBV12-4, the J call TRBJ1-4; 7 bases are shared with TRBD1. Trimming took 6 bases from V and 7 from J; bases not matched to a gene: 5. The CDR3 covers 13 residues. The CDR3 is CASRRGLVEKLFF. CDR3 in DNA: TGTGCCAGCAGGAGGGGGCTGGTTGAAAAACTGTTTTTT.

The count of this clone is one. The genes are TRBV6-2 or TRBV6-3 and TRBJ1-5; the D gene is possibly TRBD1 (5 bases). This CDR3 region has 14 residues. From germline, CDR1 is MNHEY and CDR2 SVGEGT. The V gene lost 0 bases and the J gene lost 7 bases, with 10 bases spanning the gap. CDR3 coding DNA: TGTGCCAGCAGTTACTCCGGGACTTTGCAGCCCCAGCATTTT. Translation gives CASSYSGTLQPQHF.

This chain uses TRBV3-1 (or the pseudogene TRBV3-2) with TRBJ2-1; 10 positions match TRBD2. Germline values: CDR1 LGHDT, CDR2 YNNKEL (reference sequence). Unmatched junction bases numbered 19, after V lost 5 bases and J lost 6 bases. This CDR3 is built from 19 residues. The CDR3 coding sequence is TGTGCCAGCAGCAAGAGGCAGCGGGGGGGCCTTTCCTTTCTCAATGAGCAGTTCTTC. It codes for CASSKRQRGGLSFLNEQFF.

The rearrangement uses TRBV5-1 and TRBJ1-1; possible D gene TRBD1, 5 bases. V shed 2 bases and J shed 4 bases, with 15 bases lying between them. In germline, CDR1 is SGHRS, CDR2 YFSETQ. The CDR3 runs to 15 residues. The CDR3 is CASSFPTEYGTEAFF. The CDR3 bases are TGCGCCAGCAGCTTTCCGACAGAGTACGGCACTGAAGCTTTCTTT.

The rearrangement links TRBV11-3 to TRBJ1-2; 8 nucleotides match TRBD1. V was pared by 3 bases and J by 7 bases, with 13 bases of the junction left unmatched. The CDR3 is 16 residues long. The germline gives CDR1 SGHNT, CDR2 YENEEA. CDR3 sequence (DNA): TGTGCCAGCAGCTTTGGACCAATAGGGACAGGCGGTGGCTACACCTTC. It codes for CASSFGPIGTGGGYTF.

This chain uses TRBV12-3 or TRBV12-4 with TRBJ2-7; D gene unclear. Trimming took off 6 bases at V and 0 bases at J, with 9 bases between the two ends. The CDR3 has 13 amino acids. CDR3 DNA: TGTGCCAGCAGCCTATCCATCTCCTACGAGCAGTACTTC. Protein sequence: CASSLSISYEQYF.